This T cell receptor beta chain was obtained from a study of Graves' ophthalmopathy and Graves' hyperthyroidism. Study summary: Pretreatment peripheral blood was obtained at initial diagnosis.

RNA transcripts yielded amplified TCR beta CDR3 regions. RT-PCR with HTBI primers came first, then second-round multiplex PCR. TCRdb reanalysed the multiplex PCR reads using MiXCR and keeps one entry per CDR3 protein. The sample comprises about 700,000 distinct CDR3 sequences, roughly two fifths of which are singletons, and more than 2.5% rests with the top ten. In regard to this clonotype: Its antigen is as yet unknown.

The CDR3 totals 14 residues. The germline CDR1 and CDR2 sequences are DFQATT and SNEGSKA (reference sequence). V was pared by 5 bases and J by 2 bases, with 1 base of the junction left unmatched. Notes on the study in general: Ophthalmopathy progression was predicted with approximately 64% sensitivity and 72% to 80% specificity.

Exclusion covered patients with other autoimmune diseases or uncontrolled infections (as well as pregnancy or lactation). This chain links TRBV20-1 with TRBJ2-2; 11 bases are shared with TRBD1. The material sequenced was peripheral blood. This receptor was identified in an adult man with Graves' ophthalmopathy. CDR3 amino acids: CSAGQGANTGELFF. CDR3 DNA sequence: TGCAGTGCTGGACAGGGGGCTAACACCGGGGAGCTGTTTTTT.